This T cell receptor beta chain was recorded in a study of shared clonotypes between healthy human individuals (dated by TCRdb to about 2020). A note on the overall study: The cohort comprised two women and a few men aged 18 to 49 years. Each donor's leukapheresis produced roughly between about 0.9 and 9.5 billion PBMCs. Libraries were prepared and TCR repertoires were sequenced by different laboratories using diverse techniques, in order to increase sequencing depth and limit assay-specific biases. To estimate repertoire size and how much clonotype sharing occurs between individuals, the study deeply sequenced the blood TCR repertoires of roughly 5 healthy adults.

The V and J ends are trimmed by 4 bases and 2 bases, leaving 17 bases between them. From the germline V gene, CDR1 is SGDLS and CDR2 is YYNGEE. From cysteine to phenylalanine, the CDR3 is 16 amino acids long. This entry keeps only the CDR3 DNA: 48 bases, framed from base 1. Results the study describes overall, beyond this receptor: Sampling was limited to blood, and TCR repertoires in tissue likely differ from TCR repertoires in blood. Pairwise subsampling led to the expectation that sequencing depth would affect the degree of clonotype sharing among donors. The small number of donors limited the genetic and exposure-history diversity represented.

Donors were healthy HIV-negative adults with no recently reported acute infections or vaccinations. Every donor was a Caucasian adult residing in Nashville, Tennessee, USA. For unsorted samples, around 85 million PBMCs were counted, and genomic DNA was extracted using the QIAamp DNA Blood Mini kit. After blood collection by leukapheresis, PBMCs were isolated using Ficoll-Histopaque density gradient centrifugation and then cryopreserved in the vapor phase of liquid nitrogen. Using the deep immunoSEQ assay, multiplex PCR amplified TCR CDR3 regions from genomic DNA. Extracted genomic DNA from each cell subset was distributed evenly across all wells of several immunoSEQ 96-well plates, and each plate was treated as a replicate. For unsorted PBMC, 300 ng genomic DNA, equal to roughly 33,000 T cell genomes, was loaded into each replicate PCR. Unsorted PBMC genomic DNA was sequenced across ten immunoSEQ deep assay plates. Purified libraries were measured with a Qubit 3.0 fluorometer, size-checked on a Bioanalyzer 2100, and measured again with the KAPA Library Quantification kit. Each immunoSEQ 96-well plate was sequenced on its own single-read 150-cycle Illumina NextSeq 550 flow cell. Per the authors' processing: Because the immunoSEQ output included only junctional sequences and no quality scores, the filtering could not be the same as the filtering used for full-length reads. To assign V/J genes and CDR3, sequences were annotated against IMGT germline references using PyIR, a Python wrapper for IgBLAST v1.9. Reads were filtered out if the reads had weak V/J assignments (E-value above 1e-6), no CDR3, stop codons, out-of-frame junctions, or ambiguous translated residues. A V3J clonotype was defined by an identical inferred V gene, J gene, and CDR3 amino acid sequence. Percentage overlap between repertoires was computed as shared unique clonotypes divided by the size of the smaller repertoire. Richness of each repertoire was evaluated using RTK rarefaction, the Chao1 estimator, and Recon v2.1 estimates of unobserved clonotypes. The immuneACCESS repertoire file appears here via TCRdb, limited to in-frame rearrangements. These files lack a portion of the clones; in checked studies, under half of the deficit traces to unresolved V genes, and the cause of the others is not known. The V and J calls and the clone size are those of that table, but D and trimming were determined from the DNA. Recorded for this sample are 470,000 or so clones; about 72% of them occurred a single time. About 12% of the sample rests with the top ten.

Note on this clone: Its antigen is unknown. No much larger clone is present one base from it, and per-base qualities are unavailable.

Recombination linked TRBV9 to TRBJ2-3; the D gene is perhaps TRBD2, on 5 matching bases. The receptor's source is a woman aged 35 to 49 in good health. Some clones in this sample may be carry-over from other donors' samples. Material: PBMCs. The CDR3 is CASSHGPPGDTDTQYF. The DNA is TGTGCCAGCAGCCATGGCCCTCCCGGGGACACAGATACGCAGTATTTT. The full variable domain, completed from the reference TRBV9 and TRBJ2-3 proteins outside the CDR3, reads DSGVTQTPKHLITATGQRVTLRCSPRSGDLSVYWYQQSLDQGLQFLIQYYNGEERAKGNILERFSAQQFPDLHSELNLSSLELGDSALYFCASSHGPPGDTDTQYFGPGTRLTVL.